These 6 T cell receptor beta chains originate from one sample sequenced in a study of molecular identifiers for immune sequencing clone quantification. TCRdb itself ran the PCR reads through MiXCR, one entry per CDR3 protein. Of around 94,000 distinct CDR3 sequences in the sample, about 35% were seen once. The sample comprised naive CD8+ T cells from blood, with Jurkat cell RNA spiked in. Subset given: FACS-sorted CD8+CD4-CCR7+CD45RA+ naive T cells. Source of these receptors: a human donor in good health. Some libraries in this study had Jurkat cell RNA spiked in.

This clonotype was found many times. The V call is TRBV11-2, the J call TRBJ2-7; D gene uncertain. The CDR3 is 13 residues long. V gave up 5 bases and J gave up 4 bases, with 12 bases separating them. Germline values: CDR1 SGHAT, CDR2 FQNNGV. CDR3 protein: CASSTRSSYEQYF. The CDR3 DNA sequence: TGTGCCAGCAGCACCCGCTCCTCTTACGAGCAGTACTTC.

This clonotype was detected a few times. The chain links TRBV28 to TRBJ2-2, with D perhaps matching TRBD1 (6 bases). V lost 2 bases, J lost 0 bases, and 13 bases lay in between. The CDR3 has 17 amino acids. Germline lookup yields CDR1 MDHEN and CDR2 SYDVKM. The CDR3 reads CASSLRRTATNTGELFF. The CDR3 DNA is TGTGCCAGCAGTTTAAGACGGACAGCCACGAACACCGGGGAGCTGTTTTTT.

J is TRBJ2-1 and V is TRBV13; D is undetermined. V lost 3 bases, J lost 7 bases, and 10 bases lay in between. CDR3 size: 13 residues. The germline CDR1 and CDR2 sequences are PRHDT and FYEKMQ (reference sequence). The CDR3 reads CASSLSTLNEQFF. CDR3 DNA sequence: TGTGCCAGCAGCTTGTCGACTCTTAATGAGCAGTTCTTC. The entire variable domain, with the rest obtained from reference TRBV13 and TRBJ2-1, is as follows: AAGVIQSPRHLIKEKRETATLKCYPIPRHDTVYWYQQGPGQDPQFLISFYEKMQSDKGSIPDRFSAQQFSDYHSELNMSSLELGDSALYFCASSLSTLNEQFFGPGTRLTVL.

The rearrangement uses TRBV24-1 and TRBJ2-1; D is uncertain. The CDR3 sequence is 16 residues long. Germline CDR1 KGHDR, CDR2 SFDVKD. The V and J ends lost 2 bases and 0 bases respectively, with 10 bases between them. The CDR3 here is CATSDSVTRSYNEQFF. The DNA for the CDR3 is TGTGCCACCAGTGATTCGGTCACCCGCTCCTACAATGAGCAGTTCTTC.

V gene TRBV5-1 combines with J gene TRBJ2-1; D is uncertain. V shed 0 bases and J shed 7 bases, with 14 bases lying between them. Germline loops: CDR1 SGHRS, CDR2 YFSETQ. This CDR3 is built from 15 residues. CDR3 nucleotide sequence: TGCGCCAGCAGCTTGGTACCTAGAGGCTCGAATGAGCAGTTCTTC. Translating gives CASSLVPRGSNEQFF.

The chain links TRBV27 to TRBJ2-4, with TRBD1 matching over 7 bases. Germline V gene data show CDR1 as MNHEY and CDR2 as SMNVEV (reference sequence). V shed 7 bases and J 9 bases; nucleotides not matched to a gene: 9. The CDR3 totals 13 residues. This chain's CDR3 is CASTPTGLTIQYF. The CDR3 DNA reads TGTGCCAGCACCCCGACAGGGTTGACCATTCAGTACTTC.